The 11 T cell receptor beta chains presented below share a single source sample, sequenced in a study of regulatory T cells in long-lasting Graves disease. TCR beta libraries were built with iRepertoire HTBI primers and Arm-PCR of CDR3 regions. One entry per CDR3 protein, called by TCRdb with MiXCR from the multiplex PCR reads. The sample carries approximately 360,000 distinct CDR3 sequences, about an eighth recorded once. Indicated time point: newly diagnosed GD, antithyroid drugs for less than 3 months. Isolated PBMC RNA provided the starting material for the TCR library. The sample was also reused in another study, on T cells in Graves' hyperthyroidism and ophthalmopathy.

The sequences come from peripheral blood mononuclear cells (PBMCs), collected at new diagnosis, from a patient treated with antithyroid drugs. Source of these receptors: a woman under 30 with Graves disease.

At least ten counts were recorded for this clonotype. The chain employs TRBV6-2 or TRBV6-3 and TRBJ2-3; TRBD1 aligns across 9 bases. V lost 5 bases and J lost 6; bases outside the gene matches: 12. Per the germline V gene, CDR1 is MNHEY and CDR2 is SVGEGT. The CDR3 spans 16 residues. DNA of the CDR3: TGTGCCAGCAGTGAGACGACAGGGGGTTTAGCGGATACGCAGTATTTT. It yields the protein CASSETTGGLADTQYF.

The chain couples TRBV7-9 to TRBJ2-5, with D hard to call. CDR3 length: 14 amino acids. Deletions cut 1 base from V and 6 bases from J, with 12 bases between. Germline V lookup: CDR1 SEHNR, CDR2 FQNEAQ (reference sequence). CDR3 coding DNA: TGTGCCAGCAGCTTAGTGTCCAGCTCCCAGACCCAGTACTTC. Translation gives CASSLVSSSQTQYF. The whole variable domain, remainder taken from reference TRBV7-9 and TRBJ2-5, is DTGVSQNPRHKITKRGQNVTFRCDPISEHNRLYWYRQTLGQGPEFLTYFQNEAQLEKSRLLSDRFSAERPKGSFSTLEIQRTEQGDSAMYLCASSLVSSSQTQYFGPGTRLLVL.

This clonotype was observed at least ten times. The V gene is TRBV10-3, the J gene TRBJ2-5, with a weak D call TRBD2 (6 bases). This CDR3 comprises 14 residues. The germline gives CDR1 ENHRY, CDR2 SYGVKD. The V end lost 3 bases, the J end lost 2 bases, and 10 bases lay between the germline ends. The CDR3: CAISDRLEQETQYF. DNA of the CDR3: TGTGCCATCAGTGATCGACTAGAGCAAGAGACCCAGTACTTC.

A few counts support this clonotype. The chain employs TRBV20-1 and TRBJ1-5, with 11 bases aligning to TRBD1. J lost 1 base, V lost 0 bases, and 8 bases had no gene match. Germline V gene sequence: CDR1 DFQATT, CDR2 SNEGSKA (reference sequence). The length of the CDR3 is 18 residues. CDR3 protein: CSAREMRTGGWSNQPQHF. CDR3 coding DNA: TGCAGTGCTAGAGAGATGCGGACAGGGGGCTGGAGCAATCAGCCCCAGCATTTT.

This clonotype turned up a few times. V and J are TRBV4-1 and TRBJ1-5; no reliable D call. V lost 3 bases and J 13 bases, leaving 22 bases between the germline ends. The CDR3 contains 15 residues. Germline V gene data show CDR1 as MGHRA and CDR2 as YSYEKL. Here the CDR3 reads CASSHLDGWKTHQHF. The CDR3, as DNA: TGCGCCAGCAGCCACTTAGACGGGTGGAAAACACATCAGCATTTT.

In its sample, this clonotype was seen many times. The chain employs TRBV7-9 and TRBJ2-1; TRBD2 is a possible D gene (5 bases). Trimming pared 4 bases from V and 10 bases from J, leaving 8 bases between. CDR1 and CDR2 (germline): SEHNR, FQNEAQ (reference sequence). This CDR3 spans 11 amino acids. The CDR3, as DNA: TGTGCCAGCAGCTCTTGGGAGGAGCAGTTCTTC. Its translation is CASSSWEEQFF.

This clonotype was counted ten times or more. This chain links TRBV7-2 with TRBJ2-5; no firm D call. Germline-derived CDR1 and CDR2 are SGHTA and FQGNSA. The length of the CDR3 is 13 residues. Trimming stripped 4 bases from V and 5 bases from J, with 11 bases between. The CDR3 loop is CASSSPNGETQYF. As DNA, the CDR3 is TGTGCCAGCAGCTCGCCCAATGGGGAGACCCAGTACTTC.

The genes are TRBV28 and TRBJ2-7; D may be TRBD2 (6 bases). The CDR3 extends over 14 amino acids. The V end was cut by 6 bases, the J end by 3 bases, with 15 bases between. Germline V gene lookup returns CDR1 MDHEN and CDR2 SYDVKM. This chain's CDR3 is CASSPAGLLYEQYF. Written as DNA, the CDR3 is TGTGCCAGCAGCCCTGCGGGACTGCTCTACGAGCAGTACTTC. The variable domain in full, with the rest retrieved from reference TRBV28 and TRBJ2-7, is DVKVTQSSRYLVKRTGEKVFLECVQDMDHENMFWYRQDPGLGLRLIYFSYDVKMKEKGDIPEGYSVSREKKERFSLILESASTNQTSMYLCASSPAGLLYEQYFGPGTRLTVT.

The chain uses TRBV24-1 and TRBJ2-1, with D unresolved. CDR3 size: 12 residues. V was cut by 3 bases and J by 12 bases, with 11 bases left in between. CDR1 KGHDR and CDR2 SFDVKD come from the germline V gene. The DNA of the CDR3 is TGTGCCACCAGTGATCCGTCAGAAGGGCAGTTCTTC. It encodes CATSDPSEGQFF.

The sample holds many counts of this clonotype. In DNA, the CDR3 is TGTGCCAGCAGCTTCCTTCGACAGGCTCAAGAGACCCAGTACTTC. Translating it yields CASSFLRQAQETQYF. The chain couples TRBV11-2 to TRBJ2-5; D is possibly TRBD1 (6 bases). The CDR3 is 15 amino acids. V was pared by 3 bases and J by 2 bases, with 13 bases between. Germline V lookup: CDR1 SGHAT, CDR2 FQNNGV.

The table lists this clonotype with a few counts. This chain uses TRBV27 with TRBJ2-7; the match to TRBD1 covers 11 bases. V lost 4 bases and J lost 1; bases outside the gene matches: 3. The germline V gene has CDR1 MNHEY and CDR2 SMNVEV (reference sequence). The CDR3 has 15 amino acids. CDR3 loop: CASSSWDRGSYEQYF. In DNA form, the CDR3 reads TGTGCCAGCAGTTCCTGGGACAGGGGGTCCTACGAGCAGTACTTC.